These T cell receptor beta chains were read from a single sample in a study of CD8+ T cells in alopecia areata. Profiling relied on immunoSEQ multiplex PCR, and the TCRdb table lists in-frame clones only, not all of them. This sample has around 300,000 clones; around 64% occur once, and the top ten carry 0.9% to 0.95%. The sample in question was CD4+ T cells sorted from blood, obtained around week 54, from a patient treated with tofacitinib. The source is a human donor with alopecia areata. CDR3s include the opening cysteine and the closing phenylalanine or tryptophan. A D gene is named only where the DNA matches it firmly. Size tells how often a clone was seen (once, few, many) or the class of an expanded clone, and some rows leave it out.

TRBJ1-2	.	.	TRBV29-1	TGCAGCGTTGACGGTCCCGGCTACACCTTC	CSVDGPGYTF
TRBJ2-7	TRBD2	.	TRBV6-5	TGTGCCACCTGGGAGGGCTACGAGCAGTACTTC	CATWEGYEQYF
TRBJ1-2	.	once	TRBV30	TGTGCCTGGAGTGTACCAGGGGCAGGGGAACACTATGGCTACACCTTC	CAWSVPGAGEHYGYTF
TRBJ1-1	TRBD1	.	TRBV29-1	TGCAGCGTGGACCGGGACAGGGGGTTTGGCACTGAAGCTTTCTTT	CSVDRDRGFGTEAFF
TRBJ2-1	TRBD2	.	TRBV7-2	TGTGCCAGCAGCTTAAGCGGGGGGAGGAACAATGAGCAGTTCTTC	CASSLSGGRNNEQFF
TRBJ1-3	.	.	TRBV11-2	TGTGCCAGCAGCTCCACTGCCTCTGGAAACACCATATATTTT	CASSSTASGNTIYF
TRBJ1-3	.	.	TRBV30	TGTGCCTGGAGTCCGAGCTCTGGAAACACCATATATTTT	CAWSPSSGNTIYF
TRBJ1-1	.	.	TRBV7-9	TGTGCCAGCAGCTTGGAGGAGGCCGCCAGGTCTTTCTTT	CASSLEEAARSFF
TRBJ1-5	.	.	TRBV2	TGTGCCAGCAGTCCCGAGGGAGGTGGCAATCAGCCCCAGCATTTT	CASSPEGGGNQPQHF
TRBJ2-7	TRBD1	.	TRBV5-6	TGTGCCAGCAGCTTGGTCGGGGACAGGGGGCTGGAGCGGCAGTACTTC	CASSLVGDRGLERQYF
TRBJ2-3	TRBD2	.	TRBV7-9	TGTGCCAGCAGCTTACTGGAGCTAGCGGCCGCAGATACGCAGTATTTT	CASSLLELAAADTQYF
TRBJ2-1	.	few	TRBV2	TGTGCCATCCTAGGGAATGAGCAGTTCTTC	CAILGNEQFF
TRBJ2-5	.	.	TRBV29-1	TGCAGCGCGCAACAGACTTACCTCCAAGAGACCCAGTACTTC	CSAQQTYLQETQYF
TRBJ2-7	TRBD1	.	TRBV5-1	TGCGCCAGCAGCGGCCGGGACAGGGGGCTGAACGAGCAGTACTTC	CASSGRDRGLNEQYF
TRBJ1-1	.	few	TRBV7-9	TGTGCCAGCAGCTTGATCGAAGCTTTCTTT	CASSLIEAFF
TRBJ1-6	.	once	TRBV6-5	TGTGCCAGCAGCGGGGACACCTCGTCACCCCTCCACTTT	CASSGDTSSPLHF
TRBJ1-2	.	.	TRBV5-1	TGCGCCAGCAGACAACCGGGACAATCCATCTATGGCTACACCTTC	CASRQPGQSIYGYTF
TRBJ1-5	TRBD1	.	TRBV29-1	TGCAGCGTTGGACAGGGGGCGGATCAGCCCCAGCATTTT	CSVGQGADQPQHF
TRBJ2-3	.	.	TRBV7-9	TGTGCCAGCAGCGCAGCCGGGACCCGGGGGACCACAGATACGCAGTATTTT	CASSAAGTRGTTDTQYF
TRBJ1-5	.	.	TRBV5-1	TGCGCCAGCAGCTTGGCCGGGGGAAGGAAGCCCCAGCATTTT	CASSLAGGRKPQHF
TRBJ1-4	.	.	TRBV9	TGTGCCAGCAGCCGTGACGGAAGCTCTAATGAAAAACTGTTTTTT	CASSRDGSSNEKLFF
TRBJ1-3	TRBD1	.	TRBV5-6	TGTGCCAGCAGCTTGACAGGGGCGGACACCATATATTTT	CASSLTGADTIYF
TRBJ1-6	.	.	TRBV5-1	TGCGCCAGCAGCCCCAAGGGGGTCCTGATTGCGAGTTCACCCCTCCACTTT	CASSPKGVLIASSPLHF
TRBJ1-5	.	.	TRBV12-5	TGTGCTAGTGGTTCCTATCAGCCCCAGCATTTT	CASGSYQPQHF
TRBJ2-1	TRBD2	.	TRBV11-2	TGTGCCAGCAGCCAAACACCCGAAAGACTAGCGGGGGGTGAGCAGTTCTTC	CASSQTPERLAGGEQFF
TRBJ2-5	.	.	TRBV7-2	TGTGCCAGCAGCTTCACTATGTACGGGACCCAGTACTTC	CASSFTMYGTQYF
TRBJ2-7	.	few	TRBV5-4	TGTGCCAGCAGCTCGGACCCATCCTACGAGCAGTACTTC	CASSSDPSYEQYF
TRBJ2-5	.	.	TRBV4-1	TGCGCCAGCAGCCAAGGCCCCCCCCAGACCCAGTACTTC	CASSQGPPQTQYF
TRBJ2-1	.	.	TRBV4-1	TGCGCCAGCAGCCAAGACGGGGCTAGCGCACCTTGGGATGAGCAGTTCTTC	CASSQDGASAPWDEQFF
TRBJ2-1	TRBD1	few	TRBV5-6	TGTGCCAGCAGTGGGGGACAGGGAATGGGCAATGAGCAGTTCTTC	CASSGGQGMGNEQFF
TRBJ1-1	.	few	TRBV4-3	TGCGCCAGCAGCCAAGTGGCCTTGGACCCTACAGGAGCTTTCTTT	CASSQVALDPTGAFF
TRBJ2-3	TRBD2	.	TRBV15	TGTGCCACCAGCAGAGCGCTTCTAGCGGGGGGCCGCACAGATACGCAGTATTTT	CATSRALLAGGRTDTQYF
TRBJ1-1	.	.	TRBV5-1	TGCGCCAGCAGCTTGGCCAGGGGGAACACTGAAGCTTTCTTT	CASSLARGNTEAFF
TRBJ1-5	.	few	TRBV29-1	TGCAGCGTGTTGACAGATCCCGATCAGCCCCAGCATTTT	CSVLTDPDQPQHF
TRBJ2-5	.	.	TRBV20-1	TGCAGTGCTAGAGCCCAAGAGACCCAGTACTTC	CSARAQETQYF
TRBJ2-1	TRBD2	.	TRBV5-1	TGCGCCAGCAGCCCACTATGGACTAGTTCGTACAATGAGCAGTTCTTC	CASSPLWTSSYNEQFF
TRBJ2-5	.	.	TRBV2	TGTGCCAGCAACCTACTCAGGGAGAGTGAGACCCAGTACTTC	CASNLLRESETQYF
TRBJ1-1	.	.	TRBV6-5	TGTGCCAGCAGTAGAACAGGAAACACTGAAGCTTTCTTT	CASSRTGNTEAFF
TRBJ2-5	.	.	TRBV29-1	TGCAGCGTTGAGGGGCAGATCCAAGAGACCCAGTACTTC	CSVEGQIQETQYF
TRBJ2-5	TRBD1	.	TRBV7-6	TGTGCCAGCAGCCGACAGGGACGTGAGACCCAGTACTTC	CASSRQGRETQYF